This T cell receptor (beta chain) emerged from a study of blood T cell repertoires in COVID-19. Looking at the study overall: Sample material is recorded as cDNA or gDNA derived from T cells, B-cell-depleted T cells, or PBMCs.

Participant-given clinical history determined each cohort assignment. In the original analysis: Amplifying reference gene primers gave estimates of nucleated cell counts. Repertoires were generated with immunoSEQ multiplex PCR, while TCRdb's copy carries only in-frame clones and drops some. V and J calls and clone size come straight from that table; D and trimming were deduced from the DNA. Here the sample spans roughly 380,000 clones, roughly 87% being singletons. The table lists this clone with a count of one. The origin of this receptor is a young woman who had recovered from COVID-19. Material: PBMCs or T cells enriched from blood (not recorded which).

CDR3 sequence (DNA): TGTGCCATCAGTGGAAGAGGGACTAGCGCCGCCGATGAGCAGTTCTTC. Translation gives CAISGRGTSAADEQFF. The rearrangement uses TRBV10-3 and TRBJ2-1; 10 nucleotides line up with TRBD2. The CDR3 has 16 residues. Germline V gives CDR1 ENHRY, CDR2 SYGVKD. J lost 8 bases, V lost 4 bases, and 11 bases had no gene match.